The 4 T cell receptor beta chains listed next were all sequenced from one sample in a study. Each CDR3 protein is one row after TCRdb ran MiXCR on the RT-PCR reads. The data show more than 600,000 distinct CDR3 sequences, 12% to 15% seen once. The specimen sequenced was memory CD4+ T cells from blood. These receptors came from a female donor in good health, serving as a healthy control.

The chain has TRBV11-2 and TRBJ2-2; 7 positions match TRBD1. Losses at the gene ends were 3 bases for V and 9 bases for J; bases not matched to a gene: 4. Germline CDR1 and CDR2: SGHAT and FQNNGV. The CDR3 totals 13 residues. CDR3 sequence (DNA): TGTGCCAGCAGCTTGACAGGGAAACGGGAGCTGTTTTTT. It is translated as CASSLTGKRELFF.

There are many counts of this clonotype. J is TRBJ2-7 and V is TRBV10-3; tentative D call: TRBD1 (5 bases). V lost 7 bases and J lost 6, with 16 bases in between. The CDR3 is 13 amino acids. Germline lookup yields CDR1 ENHRY and CDR2 SYGVKD. CDR3 in amino acids: CAITGRVSTEQYF. The CDR3 DNA reads TGTGCCATCACTGGCAGGGTCAGTACCGAGCAGTACTTC.

The chain uses TRBV6-1 and TRBJ2-4; 7 nucleotides agree with TRBD2. CDR1 and CDR2 (germline): MNHNS, SASEGT. The CDR3 spans 14 residues. Trimming took 4 bases from V and 6 from J; bases not matched to a gene: 6. Here the CDR3 reads CASSVNGGGNIQYF. The CDR3 bases are TGTGCCAGCAGTGTAAATGGGGGGGGAAACATTCAGTACTTC.

This clonotype was found many times. The chain employs TRBV12-3 or TRBV12-4 and TRBJ2-7; D not certain. CDR3 length equals 12 residues. Between the trimmed V and J ends, which lost 4 bases and 4 bases, there was a span of 8 bases. The CDR3 bases are TGTGCCAGCAGTTCGACCCAATACGAGCAGTACTTC. Protein sequence: CASSSTQYEQYF.